This TCR beta chain is from a study of cytomegalovirus exposure and HLA in healthy donors. The junction had 2 bases not matched to a gene; V was cut back by 2 bases and J by 4 bases. The length of the CDR3 is 15 residues. Germline loops: CDR1 SGDLS, CDR2 YYNGEE. PCR primers comprised 60 Vbeta and 13 Jbeta primers. Using immunoSEQ multiplex PCR, the repertoire was profiled, and TCRdb retains in-frame clones only, with some absent. This table holds about 200,000 clones, 75% to 90% found once. Healthy bone marrow donors made up the donor group. This TCR came from a woman in her 40s in good health and CMV-seronegative. The sample taken for sequencing was PBMCs. The chain has TRBV9 and TRBJ2-7; 14 positions match TRBD2. For the CDR3, the DNA is TGTGCCAGCAGCGTGGGGACTAGCGGGAGTTACGAGCAGTACTTC. This encodes CASSVGTSGSYEQYF.